This T cell receptor (beta chain) stems from a study of T cell responses to AZD1222 COVID-19 vaccine. The CDR3 has 13 residues. Germline lookup yields CDR1 SGHNT and CDR2 YYREEE (reference sequence). V lost 0 bases, J lost 1 base, and 4 bases lay in between. Here immunoSEQ multiplex PCR was the method, and the copy in TCRdb shows in-frame clones only, minus some. This sample has 65,000 to 85,000 clones, with approximately 89% found just once. Material: peripheral blood, obtained 28 days after the second dose of the MenACWY control vaccine. The clonotype comes from an adult who received the MenACWY meningococcal vaccine as a control. The chain combines TRBV5-4 with TRBJ1-1; D is ambiguous. CDR3 residues: CASSLVRNTEAFF. The CDR3 bases are TGTGCCAGCAGCTTGGTAAGGAACACTGAAGCTTTCTTT.